This TCR beta chain was recovered during a study of T cell responses to AZD1222 COVID-19 vaccine. Study results and caveats: Clonal diversity was possibly underestimated, and the donors were mostly white British, with more females. Spike-specific TCR repertoires showed rising breadth and depth after two AZD1222 doses. Reports say nearly half of spike-specific TCRs go after unmutated variant regions. The number of AZD1222 recipients seropositive at baseline was only 5 to 7.

TCRdb keeps only in-frame clones here, not all; method: immunoSEQ multiplex PCR. The table shows about 100,000 clones, with around 87% occurring only once. Notes on this clone: Its antigen is not known.

V lost 6 bases, J lost 4 bases, and 16 bases lay in between. The CDR3 runs to 15 residues. Germline CDR1 MNHEY, CDR2 SVGAGI. The chain links TRBV6-5 to TRBJ1-3; the D gene is possibly TRBD1 (6 bases). The sequencing used peripheral blood, collected on day 0 of MenACWY control vaccination. The origin of this receptor is an adult in good health. The CDR3 sequence: CASSLTGSLGNTIYF. The CDR3 DNA is TGTGCCAGCAGCCTGACAGGCAGCTTGGGAAACACCATATATTTT.